This TCR beta chain was observed in a study of shared clonotypes between healthy human individuals. This clone was observed a handful of times. V lost 3 bases and J 1 base, leaving 16 bases between the germline ends. The CDR3 is 16 amino acids. Germline assignment: CDR1 SGDLS and CDR2 YYNGEE. Method: immunoSEQ multiplex PCR; TCRdb's copy keeps in-frame clones and lacks some. Counted here are some 1 million clones, 60% to 80% occurring once; the ten biggest clones make up nearly 1.5%. The chain links TRBV9 to TRBJ2-5; possibly TRBD2 for D (7 bases). The TCR was taken from a man between 18 and 35 years old in good health. Sequenced input: memory CD4+ T cells sorted from blood. Specified subset: CD45RA-negative fraction. The CDR3 here is CASSAGGGGVQETQYF. CDR3 bases: TGTGCCAGCAGCGCCGGAGGAGGGGGGGTCCAAGAGACCCAGTACTTC. Supplemented by reference TRBV9 and TRBJ2-5, the full variable domain reads DSGVTQTPKHLITATGQRVTLRCSPRSGDLSVYWYQQSLDQGLQFLIQYYNGEERAKGNILERFSAQQFPDLHSELNLSSLELGDSALYFCASSAGGGGVQETQYFGPGTRLLVL.